The subject of this entry is one T cell receptor (beta chain). Antigen: not known. This clone may be a read error of a much larger clone one base away. Semi-nested PCR with Nested Universal Primer A followed constant-region reverse priming of full-length variable regions. Using its own MiXCR run on the 5' RACE reads, TCRdb lists one record per CDR3 protein. This table holds roughly 40,000 distinct CDR3 sequences, roughly 29% found once. General study points: Whole repertoires were not studied in the larger cohort, only one V-J beta rearrangement.

The CDR3 is 14 amino acids. CDR1 and CDR2 from the germline V gene are MNHEY and SVGAGI. This rearrangement joins TRBV6-5 to TRBJ1-2; TRBD1 might be the D (5 bases). This sequence was found in a female donor with breast cancer. Input material: memory CD4+ T cells sorted from a lymph node. Subset denoted: memory CD4+ T cells, CD4+CD45RO+CD25-. The CDR3 loop is CASSGGRWNYGNTF. CDR3 nucleotide sequence: TGTGCCAGCAGTGGGGGACGGTGGAACTATGGCAACACCTTC.